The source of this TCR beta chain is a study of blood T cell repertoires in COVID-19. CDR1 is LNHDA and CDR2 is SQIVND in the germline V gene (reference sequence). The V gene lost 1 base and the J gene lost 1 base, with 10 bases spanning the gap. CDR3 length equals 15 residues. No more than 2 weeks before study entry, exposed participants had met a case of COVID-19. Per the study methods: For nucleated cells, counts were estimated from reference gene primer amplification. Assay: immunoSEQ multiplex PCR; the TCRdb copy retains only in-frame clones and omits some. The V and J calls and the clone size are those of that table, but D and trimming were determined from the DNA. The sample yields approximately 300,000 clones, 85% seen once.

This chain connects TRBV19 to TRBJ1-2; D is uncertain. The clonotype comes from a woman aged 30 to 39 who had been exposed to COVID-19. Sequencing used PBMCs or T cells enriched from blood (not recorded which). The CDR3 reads CASSIAGDFNYGYTF. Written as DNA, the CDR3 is TGTGCCAGTAGTATAGCTGGAGACTTTAACTATGGCTACACCTTC.